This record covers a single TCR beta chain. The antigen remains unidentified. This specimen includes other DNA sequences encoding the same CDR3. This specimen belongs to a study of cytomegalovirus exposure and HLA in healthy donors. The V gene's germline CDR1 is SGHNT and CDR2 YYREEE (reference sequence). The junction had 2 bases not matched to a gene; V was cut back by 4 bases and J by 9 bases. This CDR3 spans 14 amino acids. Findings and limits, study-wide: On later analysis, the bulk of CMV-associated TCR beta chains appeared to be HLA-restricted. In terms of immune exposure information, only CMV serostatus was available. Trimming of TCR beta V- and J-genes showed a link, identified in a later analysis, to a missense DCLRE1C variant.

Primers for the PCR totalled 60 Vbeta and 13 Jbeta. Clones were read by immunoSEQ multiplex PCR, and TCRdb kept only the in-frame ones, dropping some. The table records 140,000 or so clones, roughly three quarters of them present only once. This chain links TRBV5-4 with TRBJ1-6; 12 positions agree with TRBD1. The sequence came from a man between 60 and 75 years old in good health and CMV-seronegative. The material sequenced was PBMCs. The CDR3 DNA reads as TGTGCCAGCAGCACGGGACAGGGGGCTTCACCCCTCCACTTT. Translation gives CASSTGQGASPLHF.